A selection of T cell receptor beta chains follows, all from one sample in a study of blood T cell repertoires in COVID-19. Sequencing used immunoSEQ multiplex PCR; TCRdb keeps in-frame clones, though not all of them. The sample holds 95,000 to 150,000 clones, over 75% seen once. The sample taken for sequencing was peripheral blood. The receptors come from an older woman with acute or convalescent COVID-19. Both conserved end residues are part of each CDR3. The order of the fields is V gene, clone size, J gene, D gene, CDR3 DNA, CDR3 protein. A D gene is named only where the DNA matches it firmly. Part of the rows lack a size; the others show once, few, many or a class for expanded clones.

>TRBV11-3|few|TRBJ2-5|TRBD2
TGTGCCAGCAGACCTAGCGGGGCCCGGGAGACCCAGTACTTC
CASRPSGARETQYF
>TRBV10-1|NA|TRBJ1-2|NA
TGCGCCAGCAGTGATGGGACATGGCGCGGTGGCTACACCTTC
CASSDGTWRGGYTF
>TRBV6-2/TRBV6-3|NA|TRBJ2-5|NA
TGTGCCAGCAGTTACGCGCACCACACAGGGTACCATCGGGAGACCCAGTACTTC
CASSYAHHTGYHRETQYF
>TRBV7-6|NA|TRBJ2-3|NA
TGTGCCAGCAGCTGGAGGCTAGGTACAGATACGCAGTATTTT
CASSWRLGTDTQYF
>TRBV3-1/TRBV3-2|NA|TRBJ2-2|TRBD1
TGTGCCAGCAGCCATTTTACAGGGGCGATAGGGGAGCTGTTTTTT
CASSHFTGAIGELFF
>TRBV29-1|NA|TRBJ1-2|NA
TGCAGCGTTGTTACAGGGTTCATGGTTGACTATGGCTACACCTTC
CSVVTGFMVDYGYTF
>TRBV12-3/TRBV12-4|NA|TRBJ1-2|TRBD1
TGTGCCAGCAGCAGGGGGCGTGGTGGCTACACCTTC
CASSRGRGGYTF
>TRBV14|once|TRBJ2-7|TRBD1
TGTGCCAGCAGCCAAGGACAGGGGGCCTACGAGCAGTACTTC
CASSQGQGAYEQYF
>TRBV7-2|NA|TRBJ1-2|NA
TGTGCCAGCAGCCCCCCCGGCGGCGGATATGGCTACACCTTC
CASSPPGGGYGYTF
>TRBV4-1|few|TRBJ2-2|NA
TGCGCCAGCAGCCAAGAGGCAGGAGGAGACACCGGGGAGCTGTTTTTT
CASSQEAGGDTGELFF
>TRBV6-5|NA|TRBJ1-6|NA
TGTGCCAGCAGTTACTCGGGACAAAATAATTCACCCCTCCACTTT
CASSYSGQNNSPLHF
>TRBV5-1|once|TRBJ1-1|NA
TGCGCCAGCAGCGTCCTTCTAGGGGGAACCACTGAAGCTTTCTTT
CASSVLLGGTTEAFF
>TRBV12-3/TRBV12-4|NA|TRBJ1-2|NA
TGTGCCAGCAGTCAGCGACAGACGGTTCGCTACACCTTC
CASSQRQTVRYTF
>TRBV2|NA|TRBJ1-4|TRBD1
TGTGCCAGCAGTGTGACAGGGATGAGTAATGAAAAACTGTTTTTT
CASSVTGMSNEKLFF
>TRBV7-2|NA|TRBJ1-1|TRBD1
TGTGCCAGCAGCTTAGCGCCGGGACAGGGGTTTGCGTCTTTCTTT
CASSLAPGQGFASFF
>TRBV12-3/TRBV12-4|NA|TRBJ2-5|NA
TGTGCCAGCAGTTTAGCCCGGTCAGGGGCCCAGTACTTC
CASSLARSGAQYF
>TRBV19|NA|TRBJ1-1|TRBD1
TGTGCCAGTAGTATGAGCAGGGGGAGAGGGAGCACTGAAGCTTTCTTT
CASSMSRGRGSTEAFF
>TRBV5-6|NA|TRBJ1-2|NA
TGTGCCAGCAGCTTCTTTGGAGCTGACGGCTACACCTTC
CASSFFGADGYTF
>TRBV6-5|NA|TRBJ1-1|NA
TGTGCCAGCAGTTTTGGCAGGGGGAACACTGAAGCTTTCTTT
CASSFGRGNTEAFF
>TRBV7-2|NA|TRBJ2-3|TRBD2
TGTGCCAGCAGCCTCCGACTAGCGGGGCGCGGTGCAGATACGCAGTATTTT
CASSLRLAGRGADTQYF
>TRBV4-2|once|TRBJ2-3|TRBD2
TGTGCCAGCAGACTTAGCGGGGGGCCCACTGGGACAGATACGCAGTATTTT
CASRLSGGPTGTDTQYF
>TRBV6-2/TRBV6-3|NA|TRBJ1-5|NA
TGTGCCAGCAGTCCCTATGCGCAGGGTGCCCAGCATTTT
CASSPYAQGAQHF
>TRBV18|few|TRBJ1-5|NA
TGTGCCAGCTCACCCCAGGGGCGAGGCCATCAGCCCCAGCATTTT
CASSPQGRGHQPQHF
>TRBV5-4|NA|TRBJ2-3|TRBD2
TGTGCCAGCAGCTTGGGGCTGGCGGGGGGCAGGGGTTCAGATACGCAGTATTTT
CASSLGLAGGRGSDTQYF
>TRBV6-2/TRBV6-3|NA|TRBJ1-2|TRBD1
TGTGCCAGCAGCCCCCTCCCAGGGACAGGGGGCAACGGTGGCTACACCTTC
CASSPLPGTGGNGGYTF
>TRBV4-3|NA|TRBJ1-1|NA
TGCGCCAGCAGCCGGAATAGTAGGGGAAACACTGAAGCTTTCTTT
CASSRNSRGNTEAFF
>TRBV19|NA|TRBJ1-1|NA
TGTGCCAGTAGTACAGGGATTTTCAGCGTCGCTGAAGCTTTCTTT
CASSTGIFSVAEAFF
>TRBV11-3|NA|TRBJ1-1|NA
TGTGCCAGCAGCTTAGTAAGGGGTGAAGCTTTCTTT
CASSLVRGEAFF
>TRBV5-1|NA|TRBJ2-1|NA
TGCGCCAGCAGCCAAGGACAGAGCTCCTACAATGAGCAGTTCTTC
CASSQGQSSYNEQFF
>TRBV10-3|NA|TRBJ2-5|NA
TGTGCCATCAGTCCCCCAGCGGCGAAGACCCAGTACTTC
CAISPPAAKTQYF
>TRBV2|once|TRBJ1-3|NA
TGTGCCAGCAGTCCCTCCAGCTCTGGAAACACCATATATTTT
CASSPSSSGNTIYF
>TRBV27|NA|TRBJ1-6|TRBD1
TGTGCCAGCAGTTTCCTCGGGGACAGGGATTCACCCCTCCACTTT
CASSFLGDRDSPLHF
>TRBV13|NA|TRBJ1-2|NA
TGTGCCAGCAGGACGGAGACTAACTATGGCTACACCTTC
CASRTETNYGYTF
>TRBV19|once|TRBJ2-1|TRBD1
TGTGCCAGTTCGGGACAGTCTTACTACAATGAGCAGTTCTTC
CASSGQSYYNEQFF
>TRBV10-3|once|TRBJ2-7|TRBD1
TGTGCCATCAGTATGGACAGGCTGTCCTACGAGCAGTACTTC
CAISMDRLSYEQYF
>TRBV5-4|NA|TRBJ1-2|TRBD1
TGTGCCAGCAGCTCCAAGACAGGGAACTATGGCTACACCTTC
CASSSKTGNYGYTF
>TRBV5-5|NA|TRBJ2-3|NA
TGTGCCAGCAGCTTGGATCCTCTGAGGGGCACAGATACGCAGTATTTT
CASSLDPLRGTDTQYF
>TRBV7-8|NA|TRBJ2-3|NA
TGTGCCAGCAGCCCGGGATTTAGCCTTTCCGATACGCAGTATTTT
CASSPGFSLSDTQYF
>TRBV27|few|TRBJ2-3|TRBD1
TGTGCCAGCAGTTTCTGGACAGGGGGCGCCTCTATGCCCCAGTATTTT
CASSFWTGGASMPQYF
>TRBV3-1/TRBV3-2|NA|TRBJ1-4|TRBD1
TGTGCCAGCAGCCCCGGACAGGATAGGGAAAAACTGTTTTTT
CASSPGQDREKLFF
>TRBV4-2|NA|TRBJ1-4|NA
TGTGCCAGCAGCCAAGTGGTCGGGAGAGCTAATGAAAAACTGTTTTTT
CASSQVVGRANEKLFF
>TRBV25-1|NA|TRBJ2-5|NA
TGTGCCAGCAGTGAGCGGGGAGGTGGGGAGACCCAGTACTTC
CASSERGGGETQYF
>TRBV30|NA|TRBJ1-6|TRBD1
TGTGCCTGGAGTCGGGACAGGGGAGTGGTATCACCCCTCCACTTT
CAWSRDRGVVSPLHF
>TRBV5-6|NA|TRBJ2-3|NA
TGTGCCAGCAGCTACGAACTCACAGATACGCAGTATTTT
CASSYELTDTQYF
>TRBV5-1|NA|TRBJ2-3|NA
TGCGCCAGCAGCCCCGGGTCAACCTCTGTAAATACGCAGTATTTT
CASSPGSTSVNTQYF
>TRBV7-6|NA|TRBJ2-1|NA
TGTGCCAGCAGCTTTAGCGGTCTTTCCTACAATGAGCAGTTCTTC
CASSFSGLSYNEQFF
>TRBV7-6|few|TRBJ2-7|NA
TGTGCCAGCAGCCCGGGTACGTCCAGCTCCTACGAGCAGTACTTC
CASSPGTSSSYEQYF
>TRBV6-5|NA|TRBJ1-4|TRBD1
TGTGCCAGCAGTCGAAAGGGGGCGGACAATGAAAAACTGTTTTTT
CASSRKGADNEKLFF
>TRBV5-4|NA|TRBJ2-7|TRBD2
TGTGCCAGCAGCCTTCCTGGGACTAGCGGGGGGGGTTCCTACGAGCAGTACTTC
CASSLPGTSGGGSYEQYF
>TRBV19|NA|TRBJ1-6|TRBD1
TGTGCCACCGGAAAAGGAGACAGGGGCAATTCACCCCTCCACTTT
CATGKGDRGNSPLHF
>TRBV11-1|once|TRBJ1-1|NA
TGTGCCAGCAGCTTAGGAATGTTGGGCAGGAGGTTGGAAGCTTTCTTT
CASSLGMLGRRLEAFF
>TRBV27|NA|TRBJ1-1|NA
TGTGCCAGTGGCCCTCACGAAATGAACACTGAAGCTTTCTTT
CASGPHEMNTEAFF